There are a few counts of the clone carrying this T cell receptor beta chain. Its antigen is not identified. This specimen belongs to a study of blood T cells in healthy people across ages. Regarding the study as a whole: The long-lived group displayed more naive CD4+ cells, plus higher diversity, than the aged donors did.

A second about 7 to 12 cycle PCR used barcoded and J-beta primers. TCRdb reanalysed the 5' RACE reads using MiXCR and keeps one entry per CDR3 protein. The profile shows 850,000 to 1,100,000 distinct CDR3 sequences, around two fifths of them singletons. The germline gives CDR1 MNHNY, CDR2 SVGAGI (reference sequence). V was shortened by 7 bases and J by 1 base, with 10 bases between the two germline ends. The CDR3 covers 13 residues. The chain recombines TRBV6-6 with TRBJ1-1, with D maybe TRBD1 (5 bases). The sequenced sample was blood. The receptor was isolated from a man younger than 30 in good health. DNA for the CDR3: TGTGCCAGCAACTGGGGCGGGAACACTGAAGCTTTCTTT. Its protein is CASNWGGNTEAFF.